This T cell receptor (beta chain) originates from a study of CD8 T cells in Susac syndrome. This clonotype was counted between two and nine times. V lost 2 bases and J 2 bases, leaving 13 bases between the germline ends. The CDR3 has 15 amino acids. RNA, at about 0.5 to 1 ug, was reverse transcribed with random hexamers. TCRdb independently ran MiXCR on the immunoSEQ multiplex PCR reads; one entry per CDR3 protein. The sample includes over 350,000 distinct CDR3 sequences, 85% to 90% seen only once; the top ten take about 0.1%. The sample comprised CD8+ T cells from PBMCs. The rearrangement uses TRBV12-3 or TRBV12-4 and TRBJ2-7; D is ambiguous. This clonotype was sampled from a human donor with multiple sclerosis. The CDR3 DNA follows: TGTGCCAGCAGTTTAACGAGGCAGGAAACCTACGAGCAGTACTTC. Translating gives CASSLTRQETYEQYF.